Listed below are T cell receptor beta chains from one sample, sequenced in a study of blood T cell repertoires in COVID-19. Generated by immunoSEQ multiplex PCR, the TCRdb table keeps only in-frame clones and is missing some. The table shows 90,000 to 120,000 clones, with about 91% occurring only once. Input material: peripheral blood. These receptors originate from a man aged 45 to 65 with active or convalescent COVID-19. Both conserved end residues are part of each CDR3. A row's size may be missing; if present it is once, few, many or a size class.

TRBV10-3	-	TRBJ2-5	CAISESKSGRRETQYF
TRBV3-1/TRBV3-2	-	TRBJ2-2	CASSHRHANTGELFF
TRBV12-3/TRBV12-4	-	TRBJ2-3	CASSSSTDTQYF
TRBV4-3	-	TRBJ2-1	CASSQDPSGRAVRNEQFF
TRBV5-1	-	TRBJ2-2	CASSLGQVANTGELFF
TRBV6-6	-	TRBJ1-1	CASSYNPGEDTEAFF
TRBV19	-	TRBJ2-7	CASSITGSRYEQYF
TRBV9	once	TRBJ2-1	CASSVVGRDNEQFF
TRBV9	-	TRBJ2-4	CASSVDGHPRGNIQYF
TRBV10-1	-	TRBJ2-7	CASSEAGGRYEQYF
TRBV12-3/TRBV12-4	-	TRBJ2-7	CASSLLEAGEQYF
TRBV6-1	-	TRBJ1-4	CASSESTGEHEKLFF
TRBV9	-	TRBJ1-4	CASSPGQLPRRSNEKLFF
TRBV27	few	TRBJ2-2	CASSSQGTGELFF
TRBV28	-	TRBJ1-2	CASRYSGYDGYTF